The 8 T cell receptor beta chains listed next were all sequenced from one sample in a study of blood T cell repertoires in COVID-19. The table came from immunoSEQ multiplex PCR; TCRdb's copy has only in-frame clones and leaves some out. The data hold about 220,000 clones, with 80% to 85% observed a single time. Sequences were obtained from peripheral blood. The source is a woman aged 55-69 years with acute or convalescent COVID-19.

V usage is TRBV3-1 (or the pseudogene TRBV3-2) and J usage is TRBJ2-3; 8 nucleotides line up with TRBD2. V shed 3 bases and J 6 bases; nucleotides not matched to a gene: 8. The CDR3 loop spans 15 amino acids. CDR1 is LGHDT, CDR2 YNNKEL, per germline (reference sequence). CDR3 sequence reads: CASSQGGGGPDTQYF. The CDR3, as DNA: TGTGCCAGCAGCCAGGGGGGCGGGGGGCCGGATACGCAGTATTTT.

Judged by abundance, this clone is medium-sized. The chain joins TRBV6-5 to TRBJ1-2, with no clear D. The V end was cut by 4 bases, the J end by 4 bases, with 7 bases between. CDR1 and CDR2 (germline): MNHEY, SVGAGI. The CDR3 contains 12 residues. The CDR3 here is CASSSYAYGYTF. DNA for the CDR3: TGTGCCAGCAGTTCCTATGCCTATGGCTACACCTTC.

The V and J genes are TRBV11-2 and TRBJ2-5, with 9 bases identical to TRBD2. From germline, CDR1 is SGHAT and CDR2 FQNNGV. Unmatched junction bases numbered 15, after V lost 0 bases and J lost 1 base. The CDR3 covers 20 residues. DNA of the CDR3: TGTGCCAGCAGCTTAGATTCTGCCTTCTGGAGCGGGGGGCCCCAAGAGACCCAGTACTTC. It yields the protein CASSLDSAFWSGGPQETQYF.

The chain links TRBV5-4 to TRBJ1-2; 7 bases line up with TRBD1. Trimming cost V 4 bases and J 4 bases; bases outside gene matches: 4. CDR3 size: 13 residues. The germline gives CDR1 SGHNT, CDR2 YYREEE (reference sequence). The CDR3 here is CASSRDSLYGYTF. CDR3 nucleotides: TGTGCCAGCAGCCGGGACAGCCTCTATGGCTACACCTTC.

The J gene is TRBJ2-3, the V gene TRBV28, with unresolved D. The CDR3 sequence is 14 residues long. Germline V lookup: CDR1 MDHEN, CDR2 SYDVKM. V dropped 2 bases and J dropped 2 bases, with 8 bases sitting between them. The CDR3 is CASSLTPVTDTQYF. CDR3 coding DNA: TGTGCCAGCAGTTTAACACCCGTCACAGATACGCAGTATTTT.

The genes are TRBV7-8 and TRBJ1-4, with no clear D. The CDR3 runs to 12 residues. Germline-derived CDR1 and CDR2 are SGHVS and FQNEAQ. V dropped 1 base and J dropped 10 bases, with 7 bases sitting between them. CDR3 sequence: CASSLGAGKLFF. As DNA, the CDR3 is TGTGCCAGCAGCTTAGGCGCAGGAAAACTGTTTTTT.

The V and J genes are TRBV5-1 and TRBJ1-4, with D unresolved. Trimming removed 2 bases from V and 4 bases from J, with 15 bases in between. The CDR3 contains 16 residues. Germline loops: CDR1 SGHRS, CDR2 YFSETQ. CDR3 in amino acids: CASSFRRAEDNEKLFF. The CDR3 DNA reads as TGCGCCAGCAGCTTTCGCCGGGCGGAGGATAATGAAAAACTGTTTTTT.

The chain links TRBV7-3 to TRBJ2-1; 14 bases are shared with TRBD2. The germline gives CDR1 SGHTA, CDR2 FQGTGA. V was clipped by 1 base and J by 4 bases; unmatched bases: 6. This CDR3 is 18 amino acids long. CDR3 amino acids: CASSLRTSGGPLYNEQFF. CDR3 DNA sequence: TGTGCCAGCAGCTTAAGGACTAGCGGGGGGCCCTTATACAATGAGCAGTTCTTC.